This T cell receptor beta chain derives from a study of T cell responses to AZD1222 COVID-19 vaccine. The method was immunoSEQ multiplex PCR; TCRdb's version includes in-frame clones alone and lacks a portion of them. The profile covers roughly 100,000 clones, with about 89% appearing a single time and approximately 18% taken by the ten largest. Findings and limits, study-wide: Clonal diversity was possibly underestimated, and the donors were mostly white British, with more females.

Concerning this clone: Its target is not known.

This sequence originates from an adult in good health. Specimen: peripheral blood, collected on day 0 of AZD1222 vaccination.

CDR3 residues: CASSPVVSDTF. CDR3 coding DNA: TGTGCCAGCAGCCCCGTCGTCTCAGACACCTTC. The J gene is TRBJ1-2, the V gene TRBV5-8; D remains ambiguous. The CDR3 loop spans 11 amino acids. Trimming stripped 4 bases from V and 12 bases from J, with 13 bases between. CDR1 and CDR2 from the germline V gene are SGHTS and YDEGEE.